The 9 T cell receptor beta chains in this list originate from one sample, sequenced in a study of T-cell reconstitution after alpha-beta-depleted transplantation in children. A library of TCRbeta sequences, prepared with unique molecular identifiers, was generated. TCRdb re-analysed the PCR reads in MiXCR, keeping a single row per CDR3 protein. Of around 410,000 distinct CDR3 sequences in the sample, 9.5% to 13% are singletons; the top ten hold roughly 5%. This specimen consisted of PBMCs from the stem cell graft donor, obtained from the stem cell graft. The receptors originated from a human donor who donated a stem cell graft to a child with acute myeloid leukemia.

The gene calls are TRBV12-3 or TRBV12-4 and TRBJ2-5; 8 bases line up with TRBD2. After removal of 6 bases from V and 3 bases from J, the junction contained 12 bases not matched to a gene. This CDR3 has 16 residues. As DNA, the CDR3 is TGTGCCAGCAGGGGACTAGGGGCCCGAAAGGAAGAGACCCAGTACTTC. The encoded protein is CASRGLGARKEETQYF.

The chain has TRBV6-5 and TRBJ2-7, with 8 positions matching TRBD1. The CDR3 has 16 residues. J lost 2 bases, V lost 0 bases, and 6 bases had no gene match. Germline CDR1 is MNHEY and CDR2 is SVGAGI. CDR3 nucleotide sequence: TGTGCCAGCAGTTACTCTTCGGGACAGGCAACCTACGAGCAGTACTTC. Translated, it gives CASSYSSGQATYEQYF.

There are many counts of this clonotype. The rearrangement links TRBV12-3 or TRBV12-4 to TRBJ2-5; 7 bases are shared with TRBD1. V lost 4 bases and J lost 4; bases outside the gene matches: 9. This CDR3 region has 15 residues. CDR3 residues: CASSSSQGDGETQYF. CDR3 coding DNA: TGTGCCAGCAGTTCGAGCCAGGGGGATGGAGAGACCCAGTACTTC.

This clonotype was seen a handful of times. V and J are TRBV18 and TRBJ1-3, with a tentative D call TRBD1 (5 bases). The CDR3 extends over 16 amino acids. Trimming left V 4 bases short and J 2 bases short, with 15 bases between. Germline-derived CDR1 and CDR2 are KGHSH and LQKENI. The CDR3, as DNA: TGTGCCAGCTCACGCCTCCCGGGACTTACTGGAAACACCATATATTTT. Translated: CASSRLPGLTGNTIYF.

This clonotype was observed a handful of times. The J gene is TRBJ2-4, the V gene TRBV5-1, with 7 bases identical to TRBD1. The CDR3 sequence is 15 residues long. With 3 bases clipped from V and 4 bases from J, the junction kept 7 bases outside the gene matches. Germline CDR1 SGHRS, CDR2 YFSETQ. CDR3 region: CASSSQGQAKNIQYF. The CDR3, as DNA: TGCGCCAGCAGCTCTCAAGGACAGGCGAAAAACATTCAGTACTTC.

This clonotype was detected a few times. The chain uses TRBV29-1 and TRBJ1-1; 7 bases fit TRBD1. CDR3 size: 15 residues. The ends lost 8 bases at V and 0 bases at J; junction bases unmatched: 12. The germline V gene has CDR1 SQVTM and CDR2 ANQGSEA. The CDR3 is CSHNRGPGLNTEAFF. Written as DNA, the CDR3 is TGCAGCCATAACAGGGGACCGGGGCTGAACACTGAAGCTTTCTTT.

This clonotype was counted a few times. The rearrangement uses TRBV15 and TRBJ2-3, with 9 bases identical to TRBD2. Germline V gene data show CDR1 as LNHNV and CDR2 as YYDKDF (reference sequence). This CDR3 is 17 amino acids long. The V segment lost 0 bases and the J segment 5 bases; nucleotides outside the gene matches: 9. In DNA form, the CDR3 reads TGTGCCACCAGCAGAGAGGGGACTAGCAGTTTTGTAGATACGCAGTATTTT. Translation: CATSREGTSSFVDTQYF.

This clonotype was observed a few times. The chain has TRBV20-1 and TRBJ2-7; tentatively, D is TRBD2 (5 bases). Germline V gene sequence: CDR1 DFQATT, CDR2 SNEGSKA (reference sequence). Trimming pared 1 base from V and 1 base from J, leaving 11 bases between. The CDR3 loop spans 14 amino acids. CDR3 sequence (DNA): TGCAGTGCTAGAGTCTCCGGGATATCCTACGAGCAGTACTTC. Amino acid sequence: CSARVSGISYEQYF.

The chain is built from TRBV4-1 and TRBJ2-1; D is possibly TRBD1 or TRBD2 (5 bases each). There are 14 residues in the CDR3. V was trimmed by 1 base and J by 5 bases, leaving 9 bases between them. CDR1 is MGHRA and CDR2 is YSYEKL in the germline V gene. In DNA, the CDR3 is TGCGCCAGCAGCCAAGCCGGGACGAACAATGAGCAGTTCTTC. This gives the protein CASSQAGTNNEQFF.